This T cell receptor (beta chain) emerged from a study of blood T cell repertoires in COVID-19. Across the study: T cells, B-cell-depleted T cells, or PBMCs provided the cDNA or gDNA that served as material.

The CDR3 has 11 residues. From germline, CDR1 is SGHTA and CDR2 FQGNSA. Trimming pared 5 bases from V and 6 bases from J, leaving 8 bases between. Repertoires were generated with immunoSEQ multiplex PCR, while TCRdb's copy carries only in-frame clones and drops some. The sample carries roughly 260,000 clones, around 87% recorded once. V is TRBV7-2 and J is TRBJ2-7; maybe TRBD2 (5 bases). The TCR sequence derives from a woman between 50 and 59 years old with acute or convalescent COVID-19. The sequencing sample was made of peripheral blood. CDR3 in amino acids: CASSPGGEQYF. CDR3 DNA sequence: TGTGCCAGCAGCCCCGGAGGCGAGCAGTACTTC.